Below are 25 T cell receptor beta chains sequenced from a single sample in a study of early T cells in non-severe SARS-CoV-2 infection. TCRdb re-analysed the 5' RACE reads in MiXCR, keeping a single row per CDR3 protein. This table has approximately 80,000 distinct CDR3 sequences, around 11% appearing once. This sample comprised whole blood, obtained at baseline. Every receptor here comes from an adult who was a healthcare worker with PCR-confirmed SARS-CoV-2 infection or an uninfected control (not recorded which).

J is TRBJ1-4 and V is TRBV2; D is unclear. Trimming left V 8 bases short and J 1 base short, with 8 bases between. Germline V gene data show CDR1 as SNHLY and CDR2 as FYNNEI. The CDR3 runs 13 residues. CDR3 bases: TGTGCCAGCGCGGACGGAACTAATGAAAAACTGTTTTTT. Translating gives CASADGTNEKLFF.

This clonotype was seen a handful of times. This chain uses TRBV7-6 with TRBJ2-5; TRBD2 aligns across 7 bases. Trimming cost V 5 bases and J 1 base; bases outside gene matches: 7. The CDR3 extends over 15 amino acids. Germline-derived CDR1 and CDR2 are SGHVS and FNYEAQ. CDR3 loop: CASSPRLAVQETQYF. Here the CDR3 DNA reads TGTGCCAGCAGCCCCCGCCTAGCGGTCCAAGAGACCCAGTACTTC.

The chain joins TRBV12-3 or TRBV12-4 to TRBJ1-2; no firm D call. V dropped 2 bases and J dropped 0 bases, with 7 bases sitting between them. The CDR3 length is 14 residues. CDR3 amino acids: CASSLRQTNYGYTF. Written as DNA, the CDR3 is TGTGCCAGCAGTTTAAGGCAGACTAACTATGGCTACACCTTC.

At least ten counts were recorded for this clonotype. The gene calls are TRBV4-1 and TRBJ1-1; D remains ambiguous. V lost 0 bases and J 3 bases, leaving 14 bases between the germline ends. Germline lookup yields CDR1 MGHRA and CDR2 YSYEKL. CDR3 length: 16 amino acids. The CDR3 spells CASSQDSARVHTEAFF. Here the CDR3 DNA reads TGCGCCAGCAGCCAAGATTCCGCCCGGGTGCACACTGAAGCTTTCTTT.

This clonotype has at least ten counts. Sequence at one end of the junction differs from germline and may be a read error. CDR3 in DNA: TGTGCCAGCAGCTTAAATCCGGGGACCACCGGAGAGCTGTTTTTT. Translation gives CASSLNPGTTGELFF. V usage is TRBV7-8 and J usage is TRBJ2-2; possibly TRBD1 or TRBD2 for D (5 bases each). The CDR3 runs 15 residues. Germline V gives CDR1 SGHVS, CDR2 FQNEAQ.

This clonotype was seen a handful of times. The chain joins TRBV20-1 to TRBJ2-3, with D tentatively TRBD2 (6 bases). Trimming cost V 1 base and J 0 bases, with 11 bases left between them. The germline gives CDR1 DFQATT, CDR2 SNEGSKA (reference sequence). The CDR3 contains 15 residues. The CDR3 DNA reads TGCAGTGCTAGAGTGTGGGACTCTAGCACAGATACGCAGTATTTT. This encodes CSARVWDSSTDTQYF.

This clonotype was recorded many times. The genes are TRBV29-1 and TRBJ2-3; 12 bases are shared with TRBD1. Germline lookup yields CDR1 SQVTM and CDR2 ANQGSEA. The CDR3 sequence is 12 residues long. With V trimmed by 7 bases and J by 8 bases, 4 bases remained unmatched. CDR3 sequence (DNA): TGCAGCGCCGGGACAGGGGGCGGTACGCAGTATTTT. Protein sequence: CSAGTGGGTQYF.

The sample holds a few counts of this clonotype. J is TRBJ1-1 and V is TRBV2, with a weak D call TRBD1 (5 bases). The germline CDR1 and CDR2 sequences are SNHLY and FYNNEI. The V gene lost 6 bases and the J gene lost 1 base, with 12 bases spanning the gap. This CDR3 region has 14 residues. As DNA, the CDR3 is TGTGCCAGCAGACAGAGGGGCCCGAACACTGAAGCTTTCTTT. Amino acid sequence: CASRQRGPNTEAFF.

CDR3 DNA sequence: TGTGCCACCCGGAAGGGACAGGGAGCAAATGAGCAGTTCTTC. It specifies CATRKGQGANEQFF. This rearrangement joins TRBV10-3 to TRBJ2-1, with 9 bases identical to TRBD1. After removal of 10 bases from V and 7 bases from J, the junction contained 11 bases not matched to a gene. The CDR3 has 14 residues. The germline CDR1 and CDR2 sequences are ENHRY and SYGVKD.

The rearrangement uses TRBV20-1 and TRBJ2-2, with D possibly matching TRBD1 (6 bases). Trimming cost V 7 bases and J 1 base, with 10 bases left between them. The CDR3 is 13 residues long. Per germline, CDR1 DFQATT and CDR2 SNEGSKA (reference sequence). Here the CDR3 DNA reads TGCAGTGTAGGCAGGGGGAACACCGGGGAGCTGTTTTTT. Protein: CSVGRGNTGELFF.

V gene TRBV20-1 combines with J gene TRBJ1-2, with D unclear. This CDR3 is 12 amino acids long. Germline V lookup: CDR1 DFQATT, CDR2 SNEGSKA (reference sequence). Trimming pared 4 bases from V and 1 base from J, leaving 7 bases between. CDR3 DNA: TGCAGTGCTACAGCCGATAACTATGGCTACACCTTC. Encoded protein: CSATADNYGYTF.

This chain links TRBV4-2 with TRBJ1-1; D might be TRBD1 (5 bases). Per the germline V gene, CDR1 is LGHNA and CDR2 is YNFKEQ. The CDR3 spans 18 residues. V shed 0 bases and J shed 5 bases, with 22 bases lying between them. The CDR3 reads CASSQDAGQGAKGTEAFF. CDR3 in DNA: TGTGCCAGCAGCCAAGATGCCGGGCAGGGTGCGAAAGGGACTGAAGCTTTCTTT.

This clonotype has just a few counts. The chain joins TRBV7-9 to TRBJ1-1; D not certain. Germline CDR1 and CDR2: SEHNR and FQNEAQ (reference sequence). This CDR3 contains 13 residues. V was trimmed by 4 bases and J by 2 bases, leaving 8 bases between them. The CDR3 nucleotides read TGTGCCAGCAGCTATCAGCTAAACACTGAAGCTTTCTTT. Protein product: CASSYQLNTEAFF.

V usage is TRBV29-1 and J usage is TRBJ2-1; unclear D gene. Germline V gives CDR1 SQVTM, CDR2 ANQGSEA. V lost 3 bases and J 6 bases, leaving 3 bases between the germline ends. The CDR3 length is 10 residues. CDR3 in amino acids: CSVEINEQFF. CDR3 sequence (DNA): TGCAGCGTTGAGATCAATGAGCAGTTCTTC.

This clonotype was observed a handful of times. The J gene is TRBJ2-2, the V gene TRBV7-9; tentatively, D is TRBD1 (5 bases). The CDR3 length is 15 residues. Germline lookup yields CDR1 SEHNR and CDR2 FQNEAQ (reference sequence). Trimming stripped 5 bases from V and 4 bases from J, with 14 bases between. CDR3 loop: CASSLNTGVTGELFF. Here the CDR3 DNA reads TGTGCCAGCAGCCTAAATACAGGAGTCACCGGGGAGCTGTTTTTT.

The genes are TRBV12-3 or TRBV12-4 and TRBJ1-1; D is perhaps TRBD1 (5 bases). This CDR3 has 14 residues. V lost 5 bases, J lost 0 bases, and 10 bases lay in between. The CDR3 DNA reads TGTGCCAGCAGTCCATGGGGGGTGAACACTGAAGCTTTCTTT. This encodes CASSPWGVNTEAFF.

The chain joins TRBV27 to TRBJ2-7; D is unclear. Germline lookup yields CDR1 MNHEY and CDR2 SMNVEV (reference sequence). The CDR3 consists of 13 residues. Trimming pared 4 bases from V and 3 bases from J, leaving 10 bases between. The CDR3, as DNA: TGTGCCAGCAGTTCACTTCCCATCTACGAGCAGTACTTC. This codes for CASSSLPIYEQYF.

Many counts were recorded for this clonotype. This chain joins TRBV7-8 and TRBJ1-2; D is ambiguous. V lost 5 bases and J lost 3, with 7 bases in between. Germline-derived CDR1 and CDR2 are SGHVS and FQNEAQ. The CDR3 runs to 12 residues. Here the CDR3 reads CASSQDDYGYTF. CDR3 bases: TGTGCCAGCAGCCAGGACGACTATGGCTACACCTTC. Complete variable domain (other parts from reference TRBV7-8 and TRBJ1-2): GAGVSQSPRYKVAKRGQDVALRCDPISGHVSLFWYQQALGQGPEFLTYFQNEAQLDKSGLPSDRFFAERPEGSVSTLKIQRTQQEDSAVYLCASSQDDYGYTFGSGTRLTVV.

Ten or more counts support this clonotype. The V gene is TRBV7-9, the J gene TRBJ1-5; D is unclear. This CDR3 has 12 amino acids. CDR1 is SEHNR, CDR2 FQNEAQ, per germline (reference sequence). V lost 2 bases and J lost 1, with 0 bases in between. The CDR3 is CASSLSNQPQHF. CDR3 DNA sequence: TGTGCCAGCAGCTTAAGCAATCAGCCCCAGCATTTT.

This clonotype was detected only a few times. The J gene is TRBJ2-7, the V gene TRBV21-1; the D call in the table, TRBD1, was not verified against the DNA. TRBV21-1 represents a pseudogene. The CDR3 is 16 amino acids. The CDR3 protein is CASSRRDRGLTYEQYF. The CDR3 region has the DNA TGTGCCAGCAGCCGCCGGGACAGGGGGCTTACGTACGAGCAGTACTTC.

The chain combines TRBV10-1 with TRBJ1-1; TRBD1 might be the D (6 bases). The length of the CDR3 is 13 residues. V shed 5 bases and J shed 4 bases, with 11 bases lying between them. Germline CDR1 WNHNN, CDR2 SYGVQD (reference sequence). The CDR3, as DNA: TGCGCCAGCAGTAAGGGACACTCCACTGAAGCTTTCTTT. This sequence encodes CASSKGHSTEAFF.

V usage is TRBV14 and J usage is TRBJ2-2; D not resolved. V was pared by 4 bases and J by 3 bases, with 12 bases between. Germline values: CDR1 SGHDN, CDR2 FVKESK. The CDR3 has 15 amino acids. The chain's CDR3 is CASSLRARDTGELFF. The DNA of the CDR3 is TGTGCCAGCAGCCTAAGGGCTAGGGACACCGGGGAGCTGTTTTTT.

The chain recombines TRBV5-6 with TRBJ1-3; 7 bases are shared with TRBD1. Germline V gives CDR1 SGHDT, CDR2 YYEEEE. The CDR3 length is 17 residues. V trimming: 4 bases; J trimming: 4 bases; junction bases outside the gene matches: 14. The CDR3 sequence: CASSLGQLYLGGNTIYF. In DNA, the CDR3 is TGTGCCAGCAGCCTGGGACAGCTCTACCTGGGGGGAAACACCATATATTTT.

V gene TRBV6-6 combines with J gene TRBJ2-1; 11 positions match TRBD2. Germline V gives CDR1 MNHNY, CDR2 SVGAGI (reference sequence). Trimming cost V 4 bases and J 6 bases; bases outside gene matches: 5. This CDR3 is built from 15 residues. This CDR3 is CASSLRLAGTNEQFF. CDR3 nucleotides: TGTGCCAGCAGTTTGCGACTAGCGGGGACCAATGAGCAGTTCTTC.

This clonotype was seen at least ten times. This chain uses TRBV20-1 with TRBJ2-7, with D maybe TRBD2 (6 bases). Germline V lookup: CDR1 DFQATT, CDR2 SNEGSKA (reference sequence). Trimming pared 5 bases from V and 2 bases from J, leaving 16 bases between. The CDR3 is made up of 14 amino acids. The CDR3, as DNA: TGCAGTGCTCTCCCCGGGGGAAACCCCTACGAGCAGTACTTC. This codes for CSALPGGNPYEQYF.